The 14 T cell receptor beta chains below come from one sample, sequenced in a study of human T cells and chemical hapten exposure. As for time point: healthy volunteer bleed at 2 weeks. The authors' total RNA extraction used unfractionated whole blood. MiXCR, run by TCRdb on the RACE reads, gives a single entry per CDR3 protein. The sample includes about 93,000 distinct CDR3 sequences, approximately 9.7% seen only once; the top ten take about 3%. The sequenced sample was whole blood. These receptors were collected from a female donor in good health. Some clones in this sample may be carry-over from other donors' samples.

There are a few counts of this clonotype. V gene TRBV5-1 combines with J gene TRBJ1-6, with D perhaps TRBD1 (5 bases). Germline V CDR1 and CDR2: SGHRS, YFSETQ. The CDR3 is 16 amino acids. V was shortened by 0 bases and J by 10 bases, with 17 bases between the two germline ends. The CDR3 coding sequence is TGCGCCAGCAGCTTGGCTCCAGGGCGGATCGGCTCACCCCTCCACTTT. It translates to CASSLAPGRIGSPLHF.

The table lists this clonotype with many counts. The genes are TRBV29-1 and TRBJ2-3; TRBD2 matches at 11 bases. The CDR3 length is 15 residues. The ends lost 1 base at V and 10 bases at J; junction bases unmatched: 10. Germline CDR1 is SQVTM and CDR2 is ANQGSEA. This CDR3 is CSVEAGTSGGAPQYF. Here the CDR3 DNA reads TGCAGCGTTGAAGCCGGGACTAGCGGTGGGGCTCCGCAGTATTTT.

At least ten counts were recorded for this clonotype. The genes are TRBV7-8 and TRBJ2-1, with 8 bases matching TRBD2. CDR1 SGHVS and CDR2 FQNEAQ come from the germline V gene. CDR3 length equals 15 residues. The V and J ends lost 6 bases and 3 bases, in that order; junction bases with no gene match: 7. The CDR3 DNA is TGTGCCAGCAGGTCCCCGGGACTAGTCTACAATGAGCAGTTCTTC. Amino acids: CASRSPGLVYNEQFF.

This clonotype was counted many times. The rearrangement uses TRBV29-1 and TRBJ2-3; 9 bases fit TRBD2. The J segment lost 6 bases and the V segment lost 5 bases, leaving 0 bases of the junction unmatched. Germline V gene lookup returns CDR1 SQVTM and CDR2 ANQGSEA. CDR3 length: 11 residues. The CDR3 loop reads CSVSGRDTQYF. Written as DNA, the CDR3 is TGCAGCGTTAGCGGGAGGGATACGCAGTATTTT.

This clonotype occurred a few times. CDR3 sequence: CASSWGDRVSNQPQHF. The CDR3 DNA sequence: TGCGCCAGCAGCTGGGGTGACAGGGTAAGCAATCAGCCCCAGCATTTT. This chain links TRBV5-1 with TRBJ1-5; 7 bases match TRBD1. The V gene's germline CDR1 is SGHRS and CDR2 YFSETQ. V gave up 3 bases and J gave up 1 base; unmatched junction bases: 7. The CDR3 length is 16 residues.

At least ten counts were recorded for this clonotype. The chain has TRBV6-1 and TRBJ2-3; D gene unclear. The germline CDR1 and CDR2 sequences are MNHNS and SASEGT. V shed 2 bases and J shed 3 bases, with 6 bases lying between them. The CDR3 has 13 residues. The CDR3, as DNA: TGTGCCAGCAGTGAAACGTGGACAGATACGCAGTATTTT. Its protein is CASSETWTDTQYF.

As regards this clonotype: Just one base apart from a much larger clone, this may be a read error. This chain uses TRBV4-3 with TRBJ1-3; the D is unclear. Looked up from germline, CDR1 is LGHNA and CDR2 is YSLEER. This CDR3 is built from 17 residues. As DNA, the CDR3 is TGCACCAGCAGCCAACTTGTTCGCGCGAGCTCTGGAAACACCATATATTTT. Amino acids: CTSSQLVRASSGNTIYF.

This clonotype has a handful of counts. The chain uses TRBV20-1 and TRBJ2-1; TRBD2 might be the D (6 bases). This CDR3 region has 15 residues. The germline CDR1 and CDR2 sequences are DFQATT and SNEGSKA (reference sequence). V lost 6 bases, J lost 0 bases, and 15 bases lay in between. The CDR3 DNA follows: TGCAGTGCCAGGAGGGCAAAAAGCTCCTACAATGAGCAGTTCTTC. Translated: CSARRAKSSYNEQFF.

This clonotype was recorded a few times. The chain joins TRBV20-1 to TRBJ1-4; the D is unclear. Trimming shortened V by 0 bases and J by 5 bases, and 7 bases separated the two germline ends. CDR3 size: 13 residues. Germline-derived CDR1 and CDR2 are DFQATT and SNEGSKA (reference sequence). CDR3 protein: CSARDSLNEKLFF. CDR3 nucleotide sequence: TGCAGTGCTAGAGATTCTTTAAATGAAAAACTGTTTTTT.

V is TRBV2 and J is TRBJ1-5; D might be TRBD1 (6 bases). The ends were cut back, 6 bases at V and 0 bases at J, with 12 bases in the middle. Germline V lookup: CDR1 SNHLY, CDR2 FYNNEI. CDR3 length equals 15 residues. CDR3 DNA: TGTGCCAGCAGGACAGGACGTTATAGCAATCAGCCCCAGCATTTT. Residues: CASRTGRYSNQPQHF.

This clonotype was seen many times. This sequence joins TRBV4-2 and TRBJ2-7; 9 bases fit TRBD1. Germline loops: CDR1 LGHNA, CDR2 YNFKEQ. V trimming: 0 bases; J trimming: 4 bases; junction bases outside the gene matches: 4. The CDR3 spans 15 residues. For the CDR3, the DNA is TGTGCCAGCAGCCAAGATGATGGACAGGGGTACGAGCAGTACTTC. Translating gives CASSQDDGQGYEQYF.

This clonotype has just a few counts. The chain links TRBV3-1 to TRBJ2-3; D unclear. The V end lost 0 bases, the J end lost 3 bases, and 10 bases lay between the germline ends. CDR3 length: 15 amino acids. Germline V lookup: CDR1 LGHDT, CDR2 YNNKEL (reference sequence). The CDR3 DNA is TGTGCCAGCAGCCAAGATCTGGCGACGACAGATACGCAGTATTTT. It is translated as CASSQDLATTDTQYF.

This clonotype was counted a few times. The V gene is TRBV29-1, the J gene TRBJ2-5, with TRBD2 matching 8 bases. Germline V CDR1 and CDR2: SQVTM, ANQGSEA. V lost 3 bases to trimming and J lost 2 bases; unmatched junction nucleotides: 8. CDR3 length: 15 amino acids. The CDR3 DNA follows: TGCAGCGTTGAGGGTGTAGCGGGAAATCAAGAGACCCAGTACTTC. Translation: CSVEGVAGNQETQYF.

This clonotype was seen many times. This chain connects TRBV5-1 to TRBJ1-1, with D uncertain. Trimming took off 6 bases at V and 4 bases at J, with 7 bases between the two ends. Germline-derived CDR1 and CDR2 are SGHRS and YFSETQ. The CDR3 sequence is 11 residues long. The CDR3 DNA is TGCGCCAGCAATGTTGGCACTGAAGCTTTCTTT. As protein: CASNVGTEAFF.